The 13 T cell receptor beta chains reported below all come from one sample, sequenced in a study of shared clonotypes between healthy human individuals. Profiled with immunoSEQ multiplex PCR; TCRdb holds only in-frame clones, not every one. The top ten clones hold around 0.13% of a sample with about 2 million clones, roughly 94% of them seen once. The sequencing input was naive CD4+ T cells sorted from blood. This sample's subset: CD45RA+ positively selected. These TCRs come from a man aged 18 to 29 in good health.

The V call is TRBV6-1, the J call TRBJ2-1; 7 positions agree with TRBD1. With 6 bases clipped from V and 1 base from J, the junction kept 6 bases outside the gene matches. Germline assignment: CDR1 MNHNS and CDR2 SASEGT. The CDR3 contains 15 residues. CDR3 bases: TGTGCCAGCAGAGTATGGGACAGTTCCTACAATGAGCAGTTCTTC. This sequence encodes CASRVWDSSYNEQFF.

CDR3 protein: CASSQVELAGLSSYNEQFF. In DNA, the CDR3 is TGCGCCAGCAGCCAAGTGGAACTAGCGGGGCTGAGCTCCTACAATGAGCAGTTCTTC. The chain combines TRBV4-1 with TRBJ2-1, with 10 positions matching TRBD2. CDR1 MGHRA and CDR2 YSYEKL come from the germline V gene. The CDR3 spans 19 residues. The trim removed 1 base at V and 0 bases at J, leaving 9 bases unmatched.

V is TRBV6-1 and J is TRBJ2-1; D unresolved. This CDR3 has 14 residues. Deletions cut 7 bases from V and 3 bases from J, with 13 bases between. CDR1 is MNHNS, CDR2 SASEGT, per germline. The CDR3, as DNA: TGTGCCAGCACCGCGGCCAGGAGCTACAATGAGCAGTTCTTC. The encoded protein is CASTAARSYNEQFF.

The genes are TRBV19 and TRBJ2-7; possible D gene TRBD2, 5 bases. This CDR3 region has 13 residues. V was cut by 5 bases and J by 4 bases, with 12 bases left in between. Germline V gene lookup returns CDR1 LNHDA and CDR2 SQIVND (reference sequence). CDR3 residues: CASSVVLAYEQYF. The DNA for the CDR3 is TGTGCCAGTAGTGTAGTTCTAGCTTACGAGCAGTACTTC. Full variable domain (rest looked up from reference TRBV19 and TRBJ2-7): DGGITQSPKYLFRKEGQNVTLSCEQNLNHDAMYWYRQDPGQGLRLIYYSQIVNDFQKGDIAEGYSVSREKKESFPLTVTSAQKNPTAFYLCASSVVLAYEQYFGPGTRLTVT.

The J gene is TRBJ2-5, the V gene TRBV7-2; D possibly corresponds to TRBD2 (6 bases). Germline V CDR1 and CDR2: SGHTA, FQGNSA. The V end was cut by 1 base, the J end by 4 bases, with 16 bases between. CDR3 length equals 16 residues. The CDR3 DNA is TGTGCCAGCAGCTTAGAGCCCCGGGGGTGGGGAGAGACCCAGTACTTC. Translating it yields CASSLEPRGWGETQYF.

V gene TRBV7-2 combines with J gene TRBJ2-7, with TRBD1 as a possible D gene (6 bases). Germline V gene lookup returns CDR1 SGHTA and CDR2 FQGNSA. Trimming took off 5 bases at V and 0 bases at J, with 17 bases between the two ends. The CDR3 spans 16 residues. The CDR3 is CASSANQGKGSYEQYF. The CDR3 DNA is TGTGCCAGCAGCGCCAACCAGGGGAAGGGCTCCTACGAGCAGTACTTC. Full variable domain (remainder filled in from reference TRBV7-2 and TRBJ2-7): GAGVSQSPSNKVTEKGKDVELRCDPISGHTALYWYRQSLGQGLEFLIYFQGNSAPDKSGLPSDRFSAERTGGSVSTLTIQRTQQEDSAVYLCASSANQGKGSYEQYFGPGTRLTVT.

V is TRBV28 and J is TRBJ2-5; D is perhaps TRBD1 or TRBD2 (5 bases each). This CDR3 is built from 14 residues. V was trimmed by 8 bases and J by 1 base, leaving 14 bases between them. Germline V gene sequence: CDR1 MDHEN, CDR2 SYDVKM. The CDR3 loop reads CASYSRGVQETQYF. The CDR3 nucleotides are TGTGCCAGCTACTCTCGGGGCGTCCAAGAGACCCAGTACTTC.

This clone was counted a single time. The chain recombines TRBV5-4 with TRBJ2-7; 9 bases match TRBD2. The CDR3 loop spans 16 amino acids. V shed 0 bases, J shed 3 bases, and the junction held 7 bases outside the gene matches. Germline assignment: CDR1 SGHNT and CDR2 YYREEE (reference sequence). CDR3: CASSLAEGAGGYEQYF. Here the CDR3 DNA reads TGTGCCAGCAGCTTGGCCGAGGGAGCGGGAGGCTACGAGCAGTACTTC.

The chain is built from TRBV27 and TRBJ1-6; D is uncertain. The CDR3 totals 17 residues. Germline V gene lookup returns CDR1 MNHEY and CDR2 SMNVEV (reference sequence). V shed 2 bases and J shed 1 base, with 12 bases lying between them. The CDR3: CASSLTRTGSYNSPLHF. For the CDR3, the DNA is TGTGCCAGCAGTTTAACCAGAACGGGGTCCTATAATTCACCCCTCCACTTT.

This clone has only one observation. The chain is built from TRBV7-9 and TRBJ1-1; maybe TRBD1 (6 bases). V gave up 5 bases and J gave up 1 base, with 11 bases separating them. This CDR3 has 14 amino acids. In germline, CDR1 is SEHNR, CDR2 FQNEAQ (reference sequence). For the CDR3, the DNA is TGTGCCAGCAGCGCGAGGGGGGAGAACACTGAAGCTTTCTTT. It codes for CASSARGENTEAFF.

Worth noting for this clone: The same CDR3 can be traced to other DNA sequences in this sample. The chain uses TRBV6-1 and TRBJ1-2; the D is unclear. The CDR3 totals 12 residues. The V gene lost 2 bases and the J gene lost 6 bases, with 7 bases spanning the gap. The V gene's germline CDR1 is MNHNS and CDR2 SASEGT. Here the CDR3 DNA reads TGTGCCAGCAGTGAATCGGGGAATGGCTACACCTTC. This encodes CASSESGNGYTF.

The V gene is TRBV9, the J gene TRBJ1-1, with TRBD1 matching 8 bases. J was trimmed by 11 bases and V by 0 bases; bases with no gene match: 6. CDR3 length equals 13 residues. Germline loops: CDR1 SGDLS, CDR2 YYNGEE. This CDR3 is CASSVAPGGYAFF. The DNA for the CDR3 is TGTGCCAGCAGCGTAGCCCCAGGGGGCTATGCTTTCTTT.

In regard to this clone: The sample carries other DNA sequences with the same CDR3. The gene calls are TRBV18 and TRBJ2-7; 11 bases match TRBD2. The V and J ends lost 6 bases and 1 base, in that order; junction bases with no gene match: 5. The CDR3 runs 15 residues. Germline CDR1 reads KGHSH; CDR2 reads LQKENI. The CDR3 loop reads CASSEGTSGSYEQYF. In DNA form, the CDR3 reads TGTGCCAGCTCGGAAGGGACTAGCGGATCCTACGAGCAGTACTTC.